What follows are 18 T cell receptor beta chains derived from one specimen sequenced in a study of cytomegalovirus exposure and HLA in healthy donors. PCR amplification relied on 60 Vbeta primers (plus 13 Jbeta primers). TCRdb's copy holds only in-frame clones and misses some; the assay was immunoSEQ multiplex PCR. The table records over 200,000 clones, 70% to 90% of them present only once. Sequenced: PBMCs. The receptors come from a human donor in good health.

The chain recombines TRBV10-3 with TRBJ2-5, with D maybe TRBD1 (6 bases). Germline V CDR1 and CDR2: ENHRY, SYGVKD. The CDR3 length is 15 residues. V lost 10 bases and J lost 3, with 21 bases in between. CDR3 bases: TGTGCCACCCTAGACGGTACCAGGGGAAAAGAGACCCAGTACTTC. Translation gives CATLDGTRGKETQYF.

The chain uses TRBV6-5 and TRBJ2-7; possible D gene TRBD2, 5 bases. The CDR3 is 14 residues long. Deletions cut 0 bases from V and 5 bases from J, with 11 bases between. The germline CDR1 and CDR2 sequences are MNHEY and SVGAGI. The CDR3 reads CASSYSFGGHEQYF. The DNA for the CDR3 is TGTGCCAGCAGTTACTCATTCGGCGGGCACGAGCAGTACTTC.

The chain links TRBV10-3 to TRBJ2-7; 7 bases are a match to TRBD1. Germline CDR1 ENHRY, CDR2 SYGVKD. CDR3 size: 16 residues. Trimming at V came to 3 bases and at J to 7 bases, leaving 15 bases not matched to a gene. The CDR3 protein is CAISDPGQDRGGEQYF. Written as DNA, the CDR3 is TGTGCCATCAGTGACCCAGGACAGGATCGGGGCGGGGAGCAGTACTTC.

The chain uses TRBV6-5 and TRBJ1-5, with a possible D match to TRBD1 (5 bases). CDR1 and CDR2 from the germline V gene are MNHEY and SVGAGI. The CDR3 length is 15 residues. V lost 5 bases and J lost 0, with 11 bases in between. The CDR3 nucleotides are TGTGCCAGCAGTGCCGACAGTTATAGCAATCAGCCCCAGCATTTT. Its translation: CASSADSYSNQPQHF.

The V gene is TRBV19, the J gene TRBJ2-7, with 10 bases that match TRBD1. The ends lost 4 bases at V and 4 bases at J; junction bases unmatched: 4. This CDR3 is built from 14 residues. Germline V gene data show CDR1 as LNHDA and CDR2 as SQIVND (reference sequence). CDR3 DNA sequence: TGTGCCAGTAGTAACCGGGACAGGGGTTACGAGCAGTACTTC. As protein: CASSNRDRGYEQYF. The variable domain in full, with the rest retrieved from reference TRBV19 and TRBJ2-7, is DGGITQSPKYLFRKEGQNVTLSCEQNLNHDAMYWYRQDPGQGLRLIYYSQIVNDFQKGDIAEGYSVSREKKESFPLTVTSAQKNPTAFYLCASSNRDRGYEQYFGPGTRLTVT.

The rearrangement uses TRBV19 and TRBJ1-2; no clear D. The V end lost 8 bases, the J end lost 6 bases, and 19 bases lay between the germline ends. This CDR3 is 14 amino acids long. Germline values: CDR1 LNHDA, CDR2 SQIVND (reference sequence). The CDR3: CASVAGRFLDGYTF. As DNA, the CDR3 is TGTGCCAGTGTGGCAGGCCGTTTTTTGGATGGCTACACCTTC. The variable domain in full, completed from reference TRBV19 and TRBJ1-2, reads DGGITQSPKYLFRKEGQNVTLSCEQNLNHDAMYWYRQDPGQGLRLIYYSQIVNDFQKGDIAEGYSVSREKKESFPLTVTSAQKNPTAFYLCASVAGRFLDGYTFGSGTRLTVV.

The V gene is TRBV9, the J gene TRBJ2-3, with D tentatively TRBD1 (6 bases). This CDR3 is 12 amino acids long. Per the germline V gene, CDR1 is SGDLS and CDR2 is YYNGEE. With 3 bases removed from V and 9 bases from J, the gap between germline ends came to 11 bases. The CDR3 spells CASSGARGTQYF. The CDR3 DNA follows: TGTGCCAGCAGCGGGGCCAGGGGAACGCAGTATTTT.

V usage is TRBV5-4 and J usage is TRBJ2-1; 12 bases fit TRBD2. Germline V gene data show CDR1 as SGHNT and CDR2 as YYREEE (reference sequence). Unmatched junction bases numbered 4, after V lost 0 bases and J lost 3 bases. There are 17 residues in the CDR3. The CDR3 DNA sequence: TGTGCCAGCAGCTTGGGACTAGCGGGAGACCTCTACAATGAGCAGTTCTTC. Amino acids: CASSLGLAGDLYNEQFF.

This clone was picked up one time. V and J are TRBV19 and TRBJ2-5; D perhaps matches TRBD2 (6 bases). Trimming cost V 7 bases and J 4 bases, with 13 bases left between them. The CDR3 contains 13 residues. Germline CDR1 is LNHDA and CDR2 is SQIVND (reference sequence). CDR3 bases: TGTGCCAGTACCCTACGGGGGTCAGAGACCCAGTACTTC. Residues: CASTLRGSETQYF.

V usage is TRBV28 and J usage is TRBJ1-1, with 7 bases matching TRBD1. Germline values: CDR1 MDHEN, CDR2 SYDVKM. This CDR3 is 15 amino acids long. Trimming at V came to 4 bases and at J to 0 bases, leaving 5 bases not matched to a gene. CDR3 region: CASSSSGTVNTEAFF. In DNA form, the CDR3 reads TGTGCCAGCAGTTCTTCAGGGACAGTGAACACTGAAGCTTTCTTT.

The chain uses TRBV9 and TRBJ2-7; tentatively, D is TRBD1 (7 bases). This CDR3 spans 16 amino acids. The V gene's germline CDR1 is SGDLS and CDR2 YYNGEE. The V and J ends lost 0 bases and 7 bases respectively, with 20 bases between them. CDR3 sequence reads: CASSVGPGAGGGEQYF. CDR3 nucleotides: TGTGCCAGCAGCGTAGGGCCTGGGGCAGGGGGAGGTGAGCAGTACTTC.

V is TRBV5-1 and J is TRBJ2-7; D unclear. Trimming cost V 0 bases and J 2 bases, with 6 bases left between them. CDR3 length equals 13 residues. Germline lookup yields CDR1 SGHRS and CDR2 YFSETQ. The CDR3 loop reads CASSLDAAYEQYF. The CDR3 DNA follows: TGCGCCAGCAGCTTGGACGCGGCCTACGAGCAGTACTTC.

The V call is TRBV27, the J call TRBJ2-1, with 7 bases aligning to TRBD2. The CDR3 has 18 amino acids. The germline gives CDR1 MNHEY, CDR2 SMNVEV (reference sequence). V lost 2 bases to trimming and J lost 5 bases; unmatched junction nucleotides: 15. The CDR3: CASSLRISDGLVHNEQFF. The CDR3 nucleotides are TGTGCCAGCAGTTTAAGGATTTCGGACGGACTAGTTCACAATGAGCAGTTCTTC.

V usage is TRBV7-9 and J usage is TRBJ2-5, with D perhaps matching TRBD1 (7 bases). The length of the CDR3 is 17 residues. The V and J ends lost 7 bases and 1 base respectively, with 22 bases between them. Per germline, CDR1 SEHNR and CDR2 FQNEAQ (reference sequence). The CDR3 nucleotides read TGTGCCAGCAACTTCGGAGGGGGAAGGGGGCCCCAAGAGACCCAGTACTTC. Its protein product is CASNFGGGRGPQETQYF.

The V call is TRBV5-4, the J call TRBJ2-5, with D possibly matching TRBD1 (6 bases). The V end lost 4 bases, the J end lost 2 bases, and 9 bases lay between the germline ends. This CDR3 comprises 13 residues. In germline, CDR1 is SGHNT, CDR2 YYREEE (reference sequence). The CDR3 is CASSRGQQETQYF. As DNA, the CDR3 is TGTGCCAGCAGCCGTGGACAGCAAGAGACCCAGTACTTC.

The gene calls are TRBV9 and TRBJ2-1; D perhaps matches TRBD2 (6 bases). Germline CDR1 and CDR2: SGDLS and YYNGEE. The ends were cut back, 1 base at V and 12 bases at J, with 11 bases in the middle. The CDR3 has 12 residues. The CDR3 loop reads CASSVRDSMQFF. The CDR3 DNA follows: TGTGCCAGCAGCGTAAGGGACTCGATGCAGTTCTTC.

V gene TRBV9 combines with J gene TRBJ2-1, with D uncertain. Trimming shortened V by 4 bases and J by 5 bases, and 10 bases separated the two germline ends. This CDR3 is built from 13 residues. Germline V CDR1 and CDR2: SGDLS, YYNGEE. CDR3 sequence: CASSPRENNEQFF. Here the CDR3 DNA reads TGTGCCAGCAGCCCACGCGAAAACAATGAGCAGTTCTTC.

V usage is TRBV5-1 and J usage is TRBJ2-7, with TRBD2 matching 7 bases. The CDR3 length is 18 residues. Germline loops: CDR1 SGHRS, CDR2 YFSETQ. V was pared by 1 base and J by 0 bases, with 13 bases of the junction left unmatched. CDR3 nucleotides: TGCGCCAGCAGCTTGCAGGGTGTCGCGCGCGGGAGCTCCTACGAGCAGTACTTC. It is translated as CASSLQGVARGSSYEQYF.